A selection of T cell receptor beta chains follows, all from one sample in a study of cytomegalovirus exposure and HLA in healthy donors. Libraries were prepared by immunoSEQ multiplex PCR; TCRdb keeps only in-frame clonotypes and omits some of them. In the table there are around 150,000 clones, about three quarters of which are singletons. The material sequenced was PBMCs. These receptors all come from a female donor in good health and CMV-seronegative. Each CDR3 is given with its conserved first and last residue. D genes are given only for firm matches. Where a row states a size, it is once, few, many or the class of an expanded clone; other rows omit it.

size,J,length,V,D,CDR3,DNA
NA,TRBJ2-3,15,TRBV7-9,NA,CASSFLEWGTDTQYF,TGTGCCAGCAGCTTCCTAGAGTGGGGCACAGATACGCAGTATTTT
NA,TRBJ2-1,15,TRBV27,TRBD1,CASSDRDRIYNEQFF,TGTGCCAGCAGTGATCGGGACAGAATATACAATGAGCAGTTCTTC
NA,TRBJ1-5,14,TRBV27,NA,CASRSQGSNQPQHF,TGTGCCAGCAGATCACAGGGTAGCAATCAGCCCCAGCATTTT
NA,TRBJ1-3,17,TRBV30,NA,CAWSVNPGVSSGNTIYF,TGTGCCTGGAGTGTAAATCCGGGGGTTTCCTCTGGAAACACCATATATTTT
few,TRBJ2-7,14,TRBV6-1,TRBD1,CASSELTGASEQYF,TGTGCCAGCAGTGAGTTGACAGGGGCATCCGAGCAGTACTTC
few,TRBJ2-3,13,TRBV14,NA,CASRSPSTDTQYF,TGTGCCAGCCGGAGTCCTAGCACAGATACGCAGTATTTT
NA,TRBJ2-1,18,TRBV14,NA,CASSQDKGGAGSYNEQFF,TGTGCCAGCAGCCAAGATAAAGGGGGCGCGGGATCCTACAATGAGCAGTTCTTC
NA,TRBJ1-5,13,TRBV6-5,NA,CASSRPSNRPQHF,TGTGCCAGCAGTCGCCCTTCTAACAGGCCCCAGCATTTT
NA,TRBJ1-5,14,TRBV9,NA,CASSVDTSNQPQHF,TGTGCCAGCAGCGTCGACACTAGCAATCAGCCCCAGCATTTT
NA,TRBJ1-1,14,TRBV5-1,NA,CASSLAGQNSEAFF,TGCGCCAGCAGCTTGGCAGGGCAGAACTCTGAAGCTTTCTTT
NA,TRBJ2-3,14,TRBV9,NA,CASSVGGASDTQYF,TGTGCCAGCAGCGTTGGGGGGGCCTCCGATACGCAGTATTTT
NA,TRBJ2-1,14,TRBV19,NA,CASSMGSGRNEQFF,TGTGCCAGTAGTATGGGGTCAGGGAGGAATGAGCAGTTCTTC
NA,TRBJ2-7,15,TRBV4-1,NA,CASSQDGRGKGEQYF,TGCGCCAGCAGCCAAGATGGCAGGGGAAAGGGAGAGCAGTACTTC
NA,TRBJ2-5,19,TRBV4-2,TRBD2,CASSQDGFWKSGGEETQYF,TGTGCCAGCAGCCAAGATGGGTTTTGGAAAAGCGGGGGGGAAGAGACCCAGTACTTC
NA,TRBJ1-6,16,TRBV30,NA,CAWSANGAEYNSPLHF,TGTGCCTGGAGTGCAAATGGGGCAGAATATAATTCACCCCTCCACTTT
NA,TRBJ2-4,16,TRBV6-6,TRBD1,CASTTGTGGSKNIQYF,TGTGCCAGCACCACCGGGACAGGGGGTTCCAAAAACATTCAGTACTTC
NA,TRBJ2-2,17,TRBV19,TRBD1,CASSIGPGQGGTGELFF,TGTGCCAGTAGTATAGGTCCGGGACAGGGTGGCACCGGGGAGCTGTTTTTT